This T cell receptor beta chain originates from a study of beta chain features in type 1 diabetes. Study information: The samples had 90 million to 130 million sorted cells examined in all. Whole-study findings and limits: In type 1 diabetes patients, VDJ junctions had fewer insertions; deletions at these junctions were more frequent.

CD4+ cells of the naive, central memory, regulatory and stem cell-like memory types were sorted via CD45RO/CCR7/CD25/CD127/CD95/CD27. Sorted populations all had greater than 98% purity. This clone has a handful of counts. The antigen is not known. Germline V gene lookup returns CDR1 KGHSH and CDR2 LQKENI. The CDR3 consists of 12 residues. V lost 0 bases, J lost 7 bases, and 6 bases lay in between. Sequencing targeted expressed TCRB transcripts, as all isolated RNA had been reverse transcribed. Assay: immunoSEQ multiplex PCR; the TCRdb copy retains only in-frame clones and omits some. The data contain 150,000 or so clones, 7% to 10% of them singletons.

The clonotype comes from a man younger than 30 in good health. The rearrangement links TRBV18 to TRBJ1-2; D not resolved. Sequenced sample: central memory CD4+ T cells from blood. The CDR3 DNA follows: TGTGCCAGCTCACCACCTTCCGGTGGCTACACCTTC. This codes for CASSPPSGGYTF.